The present T cell receptor (beta chain) was sequenced within a study of cytomegalovirus exposure and HLA in healthy donors (dated by TCRdb to about 2017). Context from the whole study: According to a later analysis, one platform produced both the roughly 120 validation repertoires and the approximately 600 repertoires of the first cohort. The study was designed to test whether signatures of past pathogen exposure could be identified by cataloging public T cell receptors. Along with the 666-subject first cohort, a separate validation cohort of over 90 different subjects was used. To predict cytomegalovirus infection status, the study brought together high-throughput TCR immunosequencing, statistical association of individual TCRs with disease status, and machine learning. What the research found in general, with its limitations: A few of the identified cytomegalovirus-associated TCR beta chains were confirmed in vitro to be specific for cytomegalovirus antigens. In a later analysis, TCRs clustered in the first cohort were found to also tend to co-occur in the roughly 110 validation repertoires, with approximately 95% of cluster scores above 0. A later analysis had no HLA typing for the validation cohort, so co-occurrence there was scored across all 110 or so repertoires. It was suggested by the authors that the approach could potentially be generalized to other disease states and immunological phenotypes. The study listed 150 to 200 TCR beta chains as associated with cytomegalovirus. The classifier was reported to diagnose cytomegalovirus status with high specificity and sensitivity in both the original and validation cohorts. Most TCR sequences were seen in very few donors, while some public TCRs were found in many individuals.

Regarding this clone: Its antigen remains undetermined. No base-level quality is on record; no much larger clone is a single base apart.

The library was prepared using the immunoSEQ multiplex PCR assay. Per the original workflow: A statistical classification framework was built for diagnosing cytomegalovirus status from the catalog of TCR beta chain sequences. The clones in this table, taken by TCRdb from immuneACCESS, are in-frame only. Not every clone is retained; where verified, under half of the shortfall comes from an unresolved V gene, and the cause of the rest is unknown. V and J calls and clone size follow that table, whereas D and trimming were derived from the DNA. The sample table holds about 56,000 clones, of which 93% were seen once. The ten largest clones represent over 1.5% of the sample. The CDR3 contains 19 residues, cysteine and phenylalanine counted. Solely the CDR3 DNA is kept, with 57 bases framed from the first base. V sheds 5 bases and J sheds 0 bases, leaving 20 bases between their ends. For CDR1 and CDR2, the germline V gene (reference sequence) lists MNHEY and SMNVEV.

Separate from the roughly 650-subject first cohort, the validation cohort of about 120 subjects was the group to which the donors belonged. The sequence was collected from a woman under 30 in good health and CMV-seropositive. The chain links TRBV27 with TRBJ2-6; a tentative D match to TRBD1 spans 5 bases. The sample taken for sequencing was PBMCs. The CDR3 reads CASSHRLTVLNSGANVLTF. The DNA sequence is as follows: TGTGCCAGCAGTCATAGGCTGACAGTACTTAACTCTGGGGCCAACGTCCTGACTTTC.